These 8 T cell receptor beta chains share one sample of origin, sequenced in a study of blood T cell repertoires in COVID-19 (TCRdb year 2020). Receptor amplification or capture employed the immunoSEQ multiplex PCR assay. TCRdb limited this immuneACCESS table to in-frame rearrangements with V and J called. A share of clones is missing; checked studies link under half to unresolved V genes, and the rest is unexplained. In this sample the table shows over 60,000 clones, roughly nine tenths of which occur a single time. The ten biggest clones cover more than 15% of the sample. Specimen: peripheral blood. Source of these receptors: a woman aged 80 or over with active or convalescent COVID-19.

This rearrangement joins TRBV28 to TRBJ1-2; D is uncertain. From germline, CDR1 is MDHEN and CDR2 SYDVKM. This CDR3 contains 13 residues. V gave up 2 bases and J gave up 7 bases, with 11 bases separating them. The CDR3 loop reads CASSLEDRSGYTF. As DNA, the CDR3 is TGTGCCAGCAGTTTAGAGGATAGGAGTGGCTACACCTTC.

This rearrangement joins TRBV4-1 to TRBJ2-2, with a weak D call TRBD1 (6 bases). The ends were cut back, 1 base at V and 2 bases at J, with 14 bases in the middle. This CDR3 spans 17 amino acids. The germline CDR1 and CDR2 sequences are MGHRA and YSYEKL. The CDR3 sequence is CASSQGLAGVNTGELFF. DNA for the CDR3: TGCGCCAGCAGCCAAGGGTTGGCAGGGGTCAACACCGGGGAGCTGTTTTTT.

The CDR3 DNA follows: TGTGCCAGCAGTAAAGGGGGGACTCCCTCTTCTAACTATGGCTACACCTTC. Protein product: CASSKGGTPSSNYGYTF. The rearrangement uses TRBV6-1 and TRBJ1-2; TRBD1 might be the D (6 bases). The CDR3 contains 17 residues. Germline V gene sequence: CDR1 MNHNS, CDR2 SASEGT. V was trimmed by 5 bases and J by 0 bases, leaving 19 bases between them.

The V gene is TRBV10-2, the J gene TRBJ1-5; maybe TRBD1 (5 bases). The germline V gene encodes CDR1 WSHSY and CDR2 SAAADI. This CDR3 is 14 amino acids long. Trimming left V 7 bases short and J 3 bases short, with 13 bases between. In DNA, the CDR3 is TGCGCCAGCAAATACTCGGGGGACAATCAGCCCCAGCATTTT. It codes for CASKYSGDNQPQHF.

V usage is TRBV7-2 and J usage is TRBJ2-5; D is perhaps TRBD1 (5 bases). V dropped 5 bases and J dropped 2 bases, with 12 bases sitting between them. Germline CDR1 reads SGHTA; CDR2 reads FQGNSA. The CDR3 totals 14 residues. CDR3 amino acids: CASSHRTQQETQYF. In DNA form, the CDR3 reads TGTGCCAGCAGCCATCGGACACAACAAGAGACCCAGTACTTC. The full variable domain, its missing parts supplied by reference TRBV7-2 and TRBJ2-5, is GAGVSQSPSNKVTEKGKDVELRCDPISGHTALYWYRQSLGQGLEFLIYFQGNSAPDKSGLPSDRFSAERTGGSVSTLTIQRTQQEDSAVYLCASSHRTQQETQYFGPGTRLLVL.

The chain links TRBV6-2 or TRBV6-3 to TRBJ1-2; D not certain. CDR1 is MNHEY and CDR2 is SVGEGT in the germline V gene. Trimming took off 3 bases at V and 6 bases at J, with 11 bases between the two ends. The CDR3 covers 13 residues. For the CDR3, the DNA is TGTGCCAGCAGTTATAGAGGGTCTCATGGCTACACCTTC. Translated: CASSYRGSHGYTF.

V usage is TRBV7-2 and J usage is TRBJ2-1; TRBD2 agrees at 8 bases. Germline CDR1 and CDR2: SGHTA and FQGNSA. This CDR3 region has 14 residues. With 5 bases clipped from V and 7 bases from J, the junction kept 7 bases outside the gene matches. The CDR3 protein is CASSPGGGGNEQFF. CDR3 bases: TGTGCCAGCAGCCCCGGGGGGGGAGGGAATGAGCAGTTCTTC.

V and J are TRBV7-2 and TRBJ1-5; TRBD1 is a possible D gene (5 bases). CDR1 and CDR2 (germline): SGHTA, FQGNSA. V lost 1 base, J lost 0 bases, and 7 bases lay in between. The CDR3 has 15 residues. CDR3: CASSLEGDSNQPQHF. The CDR3 DNA sequence: TGTGCCAGCAGCTTAGAAGGGGATAGCAATCAGCCCCAGCATTTT. Combining the CDR3 with reference TRBV7-2 and TRBJ1-5 gives the whole variable domain GAGVSQSPSNKVTEKGKDVELRCDPISGHTALYWYRQSLGQGLEFLIYFQGNSAPDKSGLPSDRFSAERTGGSVSTLTIQRTQQEDSAVYLCASSLEGDSNQPQHFGDGTRLSIL.